These T cell receptor beta chains were read from a single sample in a study of response to subunit inactivated influenza vaccine. TCRdb reprocessed the RT-PCR reads with MiXCR, giving one entry per CDR3 protein. In the table there are under 550,000 distinct CDR3 sequences, around 8% of which are singletons. Sequencing used PBMCs from blood, obtained roughly 24 months after vaccination. The source is a man between 50 and 69 years old who received an inactivated influenza vaccine. Each CDR3 is given with its conserved first and last residue. A D gene is named only where the DNA matches it firmly. Rows give clone size only sometimes, using once, few, many, or a class for an expanded clone.

>.|TRBJ1-2|.|TRBV7-2|12
TGTGCCAGCAGCTTAGATCGCGGGGACTACACCTTC
CASSLDRGDYTF
>many|TRBJ1-3|TRBD1|TRBV4-1|15
TGCGCCAGCAGCCCAGCGGACAGGGGCGGAAACACCATATATTTT
CASSPADRGGNTIYF
>few|TRBJ1-1|TRBD1|TRBV6-1|14
TGTGCCAGCAGTGGACAGGGTGGTTACACTGAAGCTTTCTTT
CASSGQGGYTEAFF
>many|TRBJ2-1|TRBD2|TRBV9|13
TGTGCCAGCAGCCTCTCTAGCGGGAATGAGCAGTTCTTC
CASSLSSGNEQFF
>few|TRBJ1-2|.|TRBV6-1|14
TGTGCCAGCAGAGCCTCAGGACGGGACTATGGCTACACCTTC
CASRASGRDYGYTF
>few|TRBJ2-3|.|TRBV7-2|15
TGTGCCAGCAGCTTATTGCAGGGGACGGCAGATACGCAGTATTTT
CASSLLQGTADTQYF
>many|TRBJ1-2|.|TRBV7-2|13
TGTGCCAGCAGCCAGACTGTAAACTATGGCTACACCTTC
CASSQTVNYGYTF
>few|TRBJ1-5|.|TRBV3-1|14
TGTGCCAGCAGCCAAGGGCAGGAGTCATGGCCCCAGCATTTT
CASSQGQESWPQHF
>few|TRBJ2-1|TRBD1|TRBV5-1|16
TGCGCCAGCAGCTGGGGCGCAGGGGGAGTGGTGAATGAGCAGTTCTTC
CASSWGAGGVVNEQFF
>few|TRBJ1-5|.|TRBV5-1|14
TGCGCCAGCAGCCGAGATGGGGCTAATCAGCCCCAGCATTTT
CASSRDGANQPQHF
>many|TRBJ2-7|.|TRBV4-2|12
TGTGCCAGCAGCCTCAGTCTGGCCGAGCAGTACTTC
CASSLSLAEQYF
>many|TRBJ2-7|.|TRBV7-9|14
TGTGCCAGCAGCCGAGTGGGGCCGACCTACGAGCAGTACTTC
CASSRVGPTYEQYF
>.|TRBJ2-1|.|TRBV7-9|12
TGTGCCAGCAGCTACAGAAACAATGAGCAGTTCTTC
CASSYRNNEQFF
>.|TRBJ2-6|.|TRBV7-9|15
TGTGCCAGCAGCCCTGGGACCGGGAGGGCCAACGTCCTGACTTTC
CASSPGTGRANVLTF
>.|TRBJ2-3|.|TRBV12-3/TRBV12-4|15
TGTGCCAGCAGTGTAACCGGGGCCCTCCCATGGGCGCAGTATTTT
CASSVTGALPWAQYF
>many|TRBJ1-4|TRBD1|TRBV20-1|16
TGCAGTGCTAGAGATCGTAGTCAGGGGGCCGGCGAAAAACTGTTTTTT
CSARDRSQGAGEKLFF
>many|TRBJ2-3|.|TRBV5-1|16
TGCGCCAGCAGCTTGGGGCAGGCCTCGGGGGTGGATACGCAGTATTTT
CASSLGQASGVDTQYF
>.|TRBJ2-3|TRBD2|TRBV20-1|17
TGCAGTGCTAGAGATCTCCTAGCGGGGGCCCCCACAGATACGCAGTATTTT
CSARDLLAGAPTDTQYF
>few|TRBJ2-3|.|TRBV6-2/TRBV6-3|16
TGTGCCAGCAGTTACTCGGTCAGAAAAACCACAGATACGCAGTATTTT
CASSYSVRKTTDTQYF
>few|TRBJ1-6|.|TRBV11-2|15
TGTGCCAGCACCCGGGTATCGAGGGGTGATTCACCCCTCCACTTT
CASTRVSRGDSPLHF
>.|TRBJ2-7|.|TRBV4-2|14
TGTGCCAGCAGCCAACGGGGGGCTGGGTACGAGCAGTACTTC
CASSQRGAGYEQYF
>many|TRBJ2-7|.|TRBV20-1|12
TGCAGTGTTCTGGTCCACAGGGACGAGCAGTACTTC
CSVLVHRDEQYF
>many|TRBJ2-5|.|TRBV5-1|15
TGCGCCAGCAGCTTAACCGGGGGTACGGAAGAGACCCAGTACTTC
CASSLTGGTEETQYF
>few|TRBJ1-2|TRBD1|TRBV3-1|15
TGTGCCAGCGCTACTGCGCAGGGGGCTAACTATGGCTACACCTTC
CASATAQGANYGYTF
>.|TRBJ2-2|.|TRBV20-1|14
TGCAGTGCTGCCCGGGACATCTCCACCGGGGAGCTGTTTTTT
CSAARDISTGELFF
>few|TRBJ2-5|TRBD2|TRBV15|16
TGTGCCACCAGCATGGGACTAGCGGGAATCCAAGAGACCCAGTACTTC
CATSMGLAGIQETQYF
>few|TRBJ2-4|.|TRBV10-3|13
TGTGCCATCAGTGAGGCGTTGGGAAACATTCAGTACTTC
CAISEALGNIQYF
>.|TRBJ1-6|.|TRBV20-1|15
TGCAGTGCTAGAGAGACCGGGACCGCGAATTCACCCCTCCACTTT
CSARETGTANSPLHF
>few|TRBJ2-3|.|TRBV20-1|15
TGCAGTGCTAGAATCTGGAGGGCCAGGACAGATACGCAGTATTTT
CSARIWRARTDTQYF
>few|TRBJ1-2|.|TRBV12-3/TRBV12-4|13
TGTGCCAGCAGCCCGGACTTTAACTATGGCTACACCTTC
CASSPDFNYGYTF
>few|TRBJ1-1|TRBD1|TRBV4-2|14
TGTGCCAGCAGCCAGGGACAGGGGGTGACTGAAGCTTTCTTT
CASSQGQGVTEAFF
>.|TRBJ2-2|TRBD2|TRBV5-1|17
TGCGCCAGCAGCTTTACTAGCGGGCTAACCCCCACCGGGGAGCTGTTTTTT
CASSFTSGLTPTGELFF
>many|TRBJ2-5|TRBD2|TRBV4-1|15
TGCGCCAGCAGCCAAGATCCGGGACTACAAGAGACCCAGTACTTC
CASSQDPGLQETQYF
>many|TRBJ1-3|TRBD1|TRBV3-1|14
TGTGCCAGCAGCGACCGACAGGGGTGGAACACCATATATTTT
CASSDRQGWNTIYF
>few|TRBJ2-5|TRBD2|TRBV6-1|15
TGTGCCAGCAAGGCTAGCGGGGGACCAGGGGAGACCCAGTACTTC
CASKASGGPGETQYF
>few|TRBJ2-1|TRBD1|TRBV2|14
TGTGCCAGCAGTGCCAGACAGGGGTCTACAGTGCAGTTCTTC
CASSARQGSTVQFF
>many|TRBJ2-7|.|TRBV2|14
TGTGCCAGCAGCGTACTGACTAGTTGGTACGAGCAGTACTTC
CASSVLTSWYEQYF
>.|TRBJ1-2|.|TRBV20-1|12
TGCAGTGCTAGAGGCGGTACCTATGGCTACACCTTC
CSARGGTYGYTF
>.|TRBJ1-1|.|TRBV6-2/TRBV6-3|13
TGTGCCAGCAGATACGGGACCAGCACTGAAGCTTTCTTT
CASRYGTSTEAFF
>.|TRBJ1-5|TRBD1|TRBV6-2/TRBV6-3|15
TGTGCCAGCAGGAACCGGGACAGGGCAAATCAGCCCCAGCATTTT
CASRNRDRANQPQHF
>many|TRBJ2-1|.|TRBV15|13
TGTGCCACCAGCAGAGATATAGGCTATGAGCAGTTCTTC
CATSRDIGYEQFF
>few|TRBJ1-5|.|TRBV28|12
TGTGCCAGCAAGGTGGGTAATCAGCCCCAGCATTTT
CASKVGNQPQHF
>few|TRBJ1-4|TRBD1|TRBV18|15
TGTGCCAGCTCACCAGGACAGGCCCCGGGAGAAAAACTGTTTTTT
CASSPGQAPGEKLFF
>many|TRBJ2-7|TRBD2|TRBV7-3|14
TGTGCCAGCAGCCTGACGGGAGGTGATGACGAGCAGTACTTC
CASSLTGGDDEQYF
>many|TRBJ1-2|TRBD1|TRBV3-1|16
TGTGCCAGCAGCCCCACCCAGGGGGGAGAATGGTATGGCTACACCTTC
CASSPTQGGEWYGYTF
>few|TRBJ2-2|.|TRBV9|16
TGTGCCAGCAGCCCCACTTCTGCAGCGAACACCGGGGAGCTGTTTTTT
CASSPTSAANTGELFF
>.|TRBJ1-1|.|TRBV7-9|15
TGTGCCAGCAGCTTAGCGTTGGGAGGGACGGAGGCAGCTTTCTTT
CASSLALGGTEAAFF
>.|TRBJ2-2|.|TRBV5-1|17
TGCGCCAGCAGCTTAGTAGGAGGCCGCCTAGTCACCGGGGAGCTGTTTTTT
CASSLVGGRLVTGELFF
>.|TRBJ2-7|TRBD2|TRBV4-1|15
TGCGCCAGCAGCCGCGGACTAGCCCGTACCTACGAGCAGTACTTC
CASSRGLARTYEQYF
>.|TRBJ1-6|.|TRBV20-1|14
TGCAGTGCTAAGCCGGGACCTCATAATTCACCCCTCCACTTT
CSAKPGPHNSPLHF
>.|TRBJ2-7|TRBD1|TRBV4-2|15
TGTGCCAGCAGCCAAGGTCAGGGGGCAATTCCCGAGCAGTACTTC
CASSQGQGAIPEQYF
>.|TRBJ1-2|TRBD1|TRBV20-1|15
TGCAGTGCTAGGGGGGCACAACGGGACAGGGGGATGTACACCTTC
CSARGAQRDRGMYTF
>.|TRBJ1-5|.|TRBV29-1|13
TGCAGCGTCCAAACAGGGAGAACTCAGCACCAGCATTTT
CSVQTGRTQHQHF